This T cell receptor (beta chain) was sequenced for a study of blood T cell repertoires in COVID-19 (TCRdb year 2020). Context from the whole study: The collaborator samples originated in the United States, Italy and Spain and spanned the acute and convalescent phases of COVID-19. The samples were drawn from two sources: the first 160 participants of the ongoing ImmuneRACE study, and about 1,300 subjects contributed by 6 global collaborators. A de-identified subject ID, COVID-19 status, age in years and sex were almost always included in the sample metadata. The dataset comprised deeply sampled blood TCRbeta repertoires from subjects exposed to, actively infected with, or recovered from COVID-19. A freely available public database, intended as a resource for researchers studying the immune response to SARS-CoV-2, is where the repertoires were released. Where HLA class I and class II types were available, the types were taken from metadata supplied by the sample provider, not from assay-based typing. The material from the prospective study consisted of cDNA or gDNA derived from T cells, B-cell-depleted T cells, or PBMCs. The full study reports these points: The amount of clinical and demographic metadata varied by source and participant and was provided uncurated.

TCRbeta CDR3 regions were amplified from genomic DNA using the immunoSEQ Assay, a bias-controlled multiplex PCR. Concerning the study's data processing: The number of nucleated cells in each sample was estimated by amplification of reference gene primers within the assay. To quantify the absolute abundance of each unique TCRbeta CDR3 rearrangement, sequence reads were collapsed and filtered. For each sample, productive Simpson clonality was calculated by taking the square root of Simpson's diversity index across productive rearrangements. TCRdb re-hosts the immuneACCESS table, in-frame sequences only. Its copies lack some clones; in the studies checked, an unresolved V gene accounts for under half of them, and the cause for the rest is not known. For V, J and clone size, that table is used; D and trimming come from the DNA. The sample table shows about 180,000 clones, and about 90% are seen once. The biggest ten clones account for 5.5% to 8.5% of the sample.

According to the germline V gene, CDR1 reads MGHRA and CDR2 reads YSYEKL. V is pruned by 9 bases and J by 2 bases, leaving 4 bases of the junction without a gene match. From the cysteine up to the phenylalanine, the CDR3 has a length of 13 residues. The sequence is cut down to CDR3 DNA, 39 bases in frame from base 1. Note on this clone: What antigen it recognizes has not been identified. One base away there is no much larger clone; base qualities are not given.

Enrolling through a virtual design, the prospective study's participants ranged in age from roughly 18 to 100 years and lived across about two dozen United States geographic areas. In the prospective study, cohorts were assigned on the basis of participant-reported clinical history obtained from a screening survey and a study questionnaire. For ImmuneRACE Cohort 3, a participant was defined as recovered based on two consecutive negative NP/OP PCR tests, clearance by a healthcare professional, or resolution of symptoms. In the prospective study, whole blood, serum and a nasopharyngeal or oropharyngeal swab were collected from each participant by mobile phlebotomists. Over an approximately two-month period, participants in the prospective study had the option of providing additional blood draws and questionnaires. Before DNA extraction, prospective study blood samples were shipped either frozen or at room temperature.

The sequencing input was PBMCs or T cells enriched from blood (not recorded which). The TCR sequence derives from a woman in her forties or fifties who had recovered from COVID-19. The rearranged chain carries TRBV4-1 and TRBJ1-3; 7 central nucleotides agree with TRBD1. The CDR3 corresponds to CAREGATGNTIYF. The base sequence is TGCGCCAGAGAGGGGGCGACTGGAAACACCATATATTTT.